This T cell receptor beta chain was captured by sequencing in a study of blood T cell repertoires in COVID-19. Study-wide context: COVID-19 samples, acute and convalescent, were from the United States, Italy and Spain. From T cells, B-cell-depleted T cells, or PBMCs came the material, which was cDNA or gDNA.

Produced via immunoSEQ multiplex PCR; TCRdb's table is partial and in-frame only. In the table there are a few hundred thousand clones, 89% of which are singletons. V lost 1 base to trimming and J lost 2 bases, with 11 bases between them. The CDR3 has 15 residues. Germline assignment: CDR1 MGHRA and CDR2 YSYEKL. This clone was detected once. Sequences were obtained from peripheral blood. This clonotype was obtained from a man aged 18 to 35 who had recovered from COVID-19. The chain recombines TRBV4-1 with TRBJ1-1; possibly TRBD1 for D (5 bases). This CDR3 reads CASSQVKGLNTEAFF. The CDR3 nucleotides are TGCGCCAGCAGCCAAGTGAAGGGACTCAACACTGAAGCTTTCTTT.